This T cell receptor beta chain appears in the sequencing data of a study of graft-versus-host responses after intestinal transplantation (dated by TCRdb to the early 2020s). Describing the broader study: Recipients received multivisceral, liver-intestinal, or isolated intestinal transplants. A peak of at least 4% donor T cells among recipient peripheral blood mononuclear cells was the definition used for donor T cell macrochimerism. Every recipient was given anti-thymocyte globulin induction, then maintenance tacrolimus and steroids for two to three years. Rather than going through the commercial service, samples from a few later patients were sequenced in-house on an Illumina MiSeq and processed with MiXCR. After intestinal transplantation, graft-versus-host and host-versus-graft alloreactive T cell clones were followed in the graft, circulation and bone marrow using bulk TCR-beta CDR3 sequencing. To identify alloreactive clones, pre-transplant mixed lymphocyte reaction products were sequenced and compared with unstimulated pre-transplant donor and recipient T cells. The cohort enrolled approximately 24 intestinal transplant recipients, one of whom was a retransplant, and a few patients without pretransplant specimens were excluded. Study-level results and caveats: The relatively low number and heterogeneity of intestinal transplant patients limited the conclusions. GvH clones were detected in recipient bone marrow, and some appeared earlier in ileal mucosa or blood, consistent with an intestinal mucosal origin. Peak levels of circulating GvH clones were associated with declines in HvG clones early after transplant. Patients with donor T cell macrochimerism had high GvH to HvG T cell clonal ratios in their allografts.

Concerning this clone itself: No antigen is known for it. No base-level quality is on record; no much larger clone is a single base apart.

In the first month after transplant, blood samples were collected up to 4 times, and after that at least monthly when available. Libraries were built with the immunoSEQ multiplex PCR assay. Adaptive Biotechnologies carried out high-throughput TCR-beta CDR3 sequencing of genomic DNA for most patients. Processing in the source paper ran as follows. Adaptive's ImmunoSEQ software was the source of the TCR sequencing data for about 17 patients, while a few other patients were processed with MiXCR and VDJtools. CDR3 nucleotide sequences shared between donor and recipient were removed because the origin of such sequences could not be assigned. Alloreactive clones required at least 2-fold expansion over unstimulated cells and minimum CFSE-low frequency of 0.002% (template counts) or 0.001% (read counts). A clone was considered mappable if detected in the sequenced pre-transplant spleen, lymph node, or MLR CFSE-low populations of the donor or recipient. The cumulative frequency of alloreactive clones was calculated as a percentage of all sequences, weighted by copy number. What TCRdb holds here is the immuneACCESS table cut down to in-frame rearrangements. Part of the clones is not present; checked against another copy, under half of the missing clones reflect an unresolved V gene, and the others are unexplained. For V, J and clone size, that table is used; D and trimming come from the DNA. For this sample there are roughly 25,000 clones; more than 90% appear just once. 0.7% to 1% of the sample belongs to the ten largest clones.

V is cut back by 1 base and J by 0 bases, with 6 bases in the junction unmatched. From the germline V gene, CDR1 is SGHDN and CDR2 is FVKESK. From the cysteine up to the phenylalanine, the CDR3 has a length of 17 residues. CDR3 DNA is the only sequence kept; it has 51 bases, read in frame from the first base. This chain joins TRBV14 to TRBJ2-7; 10 bases in between match TRBD1. The source material was PBMCs, sampled around 29 days after intestinal transplant. The clonotype comes from a human patient who received an intestinal transplant, so some T cells may come from the graft donor. The CDR3 protein: CASSQVIGTGASYEQYF. The nucleotide sequence is TGTGCCAGCAGCCAAGTGATCGGGACAGGGGCCTCCTACGAGCAGTACTTC.